This T cell receptor beta chain derives from a study of shared clonotypes between healthy human individuals. V lost 6 bases and J lost 3, with 13 bases in between. Germline CDR1 is WSHSY and CDR2 is SAAADI. The CDR3 totals 14 residues. Only one count was recorded for this clone. Ten immunoSEQ deep assay plates served to sequence unsorted PBMC DNA. TCRdb's copy holds only in-frame clones and misses some; the assay was immunoSEQ multiplex PCR. This table has approximately 460,000 clones, roughly 80% appearing once. The chain is built from TRBV10-2 and TRBJ2-3, with D possibly being TRBD2 (5 bases). The receptor's source is a woman aged 40 to 49 in good health. Some clones in this sample may be carry-over from other donors' samples. Input material: PBMCs. The CDR3 DNA follows: TGCGCCAGCAGGGCCGGGATAAGAACAGATACGCAGTATTTT. Protein sequence: CASRAGIRTDTQYF.